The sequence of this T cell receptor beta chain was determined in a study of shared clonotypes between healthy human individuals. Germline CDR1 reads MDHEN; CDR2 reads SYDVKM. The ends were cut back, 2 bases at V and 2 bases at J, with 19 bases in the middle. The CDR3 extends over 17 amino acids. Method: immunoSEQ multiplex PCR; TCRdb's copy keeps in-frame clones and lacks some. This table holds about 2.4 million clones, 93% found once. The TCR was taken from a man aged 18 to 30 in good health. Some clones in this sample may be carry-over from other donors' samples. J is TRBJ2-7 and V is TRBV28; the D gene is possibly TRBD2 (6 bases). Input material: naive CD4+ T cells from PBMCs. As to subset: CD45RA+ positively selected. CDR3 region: CASSLGRVVGGPYEQYF. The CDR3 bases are TGTGCCAGCAGTTTAGGTAGAGTTGTCGGGGGACCCTACGAGCAGTACTTC.